The text below deals with one T cell receptor (beta chain). What this receptor recognizes is not known. No base quality values were provided; no much bigger clone lies one nucleotide off. The data are from a study of cytomegalovirus exposure and HLA in healthy donors (dated by TCRdb to 2017 to 2019). Describing the broader study: In an earlier analysis of approximately 640 of the donors, 276 Gb of sequence data and 90 million to 120 million unique TCR beta sequences from about 190 million T cells were reported. Roughly 300 gigabases of sequencing data and tens of millions of unique TCR sequences were included in an early release covering roughly 600 HLA-typed donors. Of the roughly 410 genotyped donors, more than 75% were placed in the genetic ancestry cluster associated with self-reported Caucasian donors. The study was designed to test whether signatures of past pathogen exposure could be identified by cataloging public T cell receptors. Using immunosequencing, the study profiled T cell repertoires from 640 or so subjects and related those repertoires to cytomegalovirus serostatus. A separate validation cohort of about 110 different subjects was used in addition to the roughly 720-subject first cohort. To predict cytomegalovirus infection status, the study brought together high-throughput TCR immunosequencing, statistical association of individual TCRs with disease status, and machine learning. To study patterns of TCR occurrence, a later analysis re-analyzed previously published TCR beta repertoires from 550 to 800 donors and added high-resolution HLA genotyping. Rather than using new phenotypic data, the later analysis identified candidate immune exposures from TCR beta sequences and from how often those sequences occurred across donors. An earlier analysis of around 540 of the donors applied high-throughput TCR beta sequencing to assess whether each TCR beta V gene segment acted as functional or pseudogenic. Alongside the repertoire data, information on donor age, sex, ethnicity and CMV serostatus was compiled. A later genetic analysis used genome-wide SNP genotypes for 398 of the 666 donors, treating that subset as a discovery cohort. Every discovery cohort repertoire had been produced on one sequencing platform. HLA typing included class I and class II loci at four-digit resolution. The number of donors typed differed by locus, with about 629-640 for A, B, C, DRB1 and DQB1, roughly 520 for DQA1, about 610 for DPA1, and about 450 for DPB1. Because of strong linkage in the cohort, roughly 5 DR-DQ haplotypes were treated as single units for association and clustering. On average, around 230,000 unique TCR beta nucleotide sequences were sequenced per donor among 350 to 400 genotyped donors of the cohort, with roughly 18% of those sequences being non-productive.

Libraries were made using the immunoSEQ multiplex PCR assay. For the multiplex PCR, a mixture combining 60 forward primers for TCR Vbeta segments and 13 reverse primers for TCR Jbeta segments was used. Amplification of the CDR3 region of rearranged TCR beta genes was performed with a multiplex PCR assay on genomic DNA. The amplified TCR beta libraries were sequenced on the Illumina HiSeq System as 87-base-pair reads. In the original analysis: A later analysis tallied 75 million to 85 million unique TCR beta chains across the 650 to 750 repertoires, and roughly 11 million of those chains were shared by two or more donors. Raw reads were error-corrected and collapsed into unique sequences by a nearest-neighbor algorithm in which closely related sequences were merged to remove PCR and sequencing errors. To assign V, D and J gene segments, CDR3 sequences were aligned to IMGT reference sequences. Each retained sequence needed at least a six-nucleotide match to both a V gene segment and a J gene segment. A rearrangement was called productive if the CDR3 had no stop codons and remained in frame with V and J, and every other rearrangement was called non-productive. CDR3 was defined according to IMGT convention as the region running from the second conserved V-encoded cysteine to the conserved J-encoded phenylalanine. In an earlier analysis of approximately 500 of the donors, sequences lacking an unambiguous match to a single V gene segment were excluded. In an earlier analysis of almost 600 of the donors, a V segment was called functional when productive rearrangements were above 56.7%, and segregating when the standard deviation between donors exceeded 5%. A statistical classification framework was built to diagnose cytomegalovirus status from the catalog of TCR beta chain sequences. V and J gene assignment, in a later analysis, came from comparing TCR nucleotide sequences with IMGT/GENE-DB human TR gene sequences. In a later analysis, CDR3 sequences and most-parsimonious VDJ recombination scenarios were assigned using the TCRdist pipeline. In a later analysis, each TCR beta chain was defined by its CDR3 amino acid sequence together with its V-gene family, and reads without a unique V-gene family were excluded. As a way to deal with suspected cross-contamination and a sequencing artifact, a later analysis dropped 500 to 700 nucleotide sequences that were highly shared and had low generation probability. In a later analysis, a clonal expansion index was calculated for each public chain from normalized within-repertoire ranks of inferred template counts. A later analysis computed generation probabilities with a VDJ recombination model fitted to out-of-frame rearrangements, and checked the results against IGoR. A later analysis scored TCR-TCR, TCR-HLA and TCR-CMV co-occurrence with hypergeometric tests, applying a repertoire-size bias correction to TCR pairs. A later analysis estimated false discovery rates by permuting HLA or CMV assignments 20 times. In a later analysis, co-occurring TCRs were grouped using DBSCAN, with TCRdist sequence similarity added in when clustering inside HLA-allele-positive subsets. Repertoires with fewer than 30,000 or more than 120,000 public chains were left out of co-occurrence clustering, as were several repertoires with anomalous nucleotide sharing. Imported from immuneACCESS, the table was reduced by TCRdb to in-frame sequences with V and J called. These copies leave out some clones; in studies compared against another copy, an unresolved V gene accounts for under half, and the cause of the remainder is not known. The DNA gave D and trimming, while V, J and clone size come from that table. A total of 100,000 to 150,000 clones appear in this sample, 65% to 80% of them only once. The ten most abundant clones make up roughly an eighth of the sample.

In total, approximately 690 healthy bone marrow donors made up the cohort. At the time of sampling, all cohort members were nominally healthy, though unrecorded immune exposures were likely present. The donor was CMV seropositive and belonged to the group of more than 250 seropositive cohort members. Each donor provided a peripheral blood sample, and peripheral blood mononuclear cells were used for TCR beta sequencing. The Qiagen DNeasy Blood Extraction Kit was used to extract genomic DNA from the blood cell samples. The investigation overall reported the following: A later genetic analysis reported fewer N-insertions in productive TCRs among donors in an Asian-associated ancestry cluster than the roughly 700-donor mean. The classifier was reported to diagnose cytomegalovirus status with high specificity and sensitivity in both the original and validation cohorts. Across donors, most TCR sequences were observed very rarely, whereas some public TCRs were present in many individuals. In a later analysis, about 16,000 TCR beta sequences were associated with specific HLA alleles at a false discovery rate of 0.05. In an earlier analysis of fewer than 700 of the donors, most TCR beta V segments appeared in productive rearrangements about 87% or about 30% of the time, broadly matching IMGT annotations. A further reported finding was that TCR beta sequences accurately predicted the HLA-A and HLA-B alleles for most subjects in the first cohort. A later analysis found that most CMV-associated TCR beta chains appeared HLA-restricted, with HLA associations seemingly driven largely by CMV exposure. Because the 87-base-pair reads could not distinguish some IMGT-functional V segments, including TRBV6-2 and TRBV6-3, those segments were excluded. Because counts were too low, about 18 rarely observed V segments, including chromosome 9 orphons, were excluded from the earlier analysis of some 540 of the donors. In the study, some 160 TCR beta chains were listed as associated with cytomegalovirus. In vitro tests confirmed that a few of the cytomegalovirus-associated TCR beta chains recognize cytomegalovirus antigens. In this cohort, only TCR beta chains were sequenced, and detectable features were limited by the absence of alpha or paired-chain data. Because HLA typing was unavailable for some donors at each locus, only the typed subset was used in association tests. Correlated functional status among segregating V segments might reflect linkage disequilibrium, but an unknown experimental factor could not be ruled out. A cluster of highly shared sequence variants was judged likely to be a technical artifact of the sequencing pipeline. The authors suggested that the approach could potentially be generalized to other disease states and immunological phenotypes. In a later analysis, the rate of TCR association differed among HLA loci, with DRB1 alleles having the most associated TCRs and HLA-C alleles having the fewest. Sequencing depth was assumed to be roughly uniform across donors in the presence/absence analyses, though that assumption may not hold. The only immune exposure information available for the cohort was CMV serostatus. In a later genetic analysis, a missense DCLRE1C variant was associated with V-gene and J-gene trimming of TCR beta chains, and the association was replicated in an independent cohort. In a later analysis, HLA-associated TCR beta chains were found to be more clonally expanded and to have lower generation probabilities than equally common non-associated chains. When HLA alleles, especially DR and DQ, strongly co-occurred, attributing TCR associations to individual alleles was difficult. Several of the top co-occurrence clusters appeared to be linked to parvovirus B19, influenza, CMV and Epstein-Barr virus, according to a later analysis.

The CDR3 has 15 amino acids, counting the end cysteine and phenylalanine. The only DNA kept is the CDR3, 45 bases in frame from the first base. For this chain, trimming is 6 bases at the V end and 2 bases at the J end, and the number of junction bases without a gene match is 10. In the germline V gene, CDR1 corresponds to SNHLY and CDR2 to FYNNEI. The receptor was isolated from a woman between 55 and 75 years old in good health and CMV-seropositive. The rearranged segments are TRBV2 and TRBJ2-7; the junction holds 7 bases that match TRBD2. The specimen sequenced was PBMCs. The CDR3: CASRGSLAETYEQYF. The DNA reads TGTGCCAGCAGAGGGAGTCTAGCGGAGACCTACGAGCAGTACTTC.